This TCR beta chain is drawn from a study of blood T cell repertoires in COVID-19. Across the study: Acute and convalescent COVID-19 specimens originated in the United States, Italy and Spain. The analysed material was cDNA or gDNA that came from T cells, B-cell-depleted T cells, or PBMCs.

Germline assignment: CDR1 LGHDT and CDR2 YNNKEL (reference sequence). CDR3 length equals 16 residues. V was clipped by 2 bases and J by 4 bases, with 17 bases between them. Clones were read by immunoSEQ multiplex PCR, and TCRdb kept only the in-frame ones, dropping some. The sample lists more than 300,000 clones, about nine tenths occurring once. Participant-given clinical history determined each cohort assignment. Sequenced: PBMCs or T cells enriched from blood (not recorded which). The TCR was taken from a middle-aged woman who had been exposed to COVID-19. The chain couples TRBV3-1 (or the pseudogene TRBV3-2) to TRBJ1-1; TRBD1 might be the D (5 bases). CDR3 sequence (DNA): TGTGCCAGCAGCCAACCCCGATGGGGCAAGCGCACTGAAGCTTTCTTT. It codes for CASSQPRWGKRTEAFF.